This is a list of T cell receptor beta chains from one sample in a study of cytomegalovirus exposure and HLA in healthy donors. Here immunoSEQ multiplex PCR was the method, and the copy in TCRdb shows in-frame clones only, minus some. The table lists 100,000 to 150,000 clones, roughly 74% of them singletons. Material for sequencing was PBMCs. These receptors came from a man aged 35-49 years in good health and CMV-seronegative. CDR3s include the opening cysteine and the closing phenylalanine or tryptophan. A D gene is named only where the DNA matches it firmly. Size values are once, few and many counts, or a class for expanded clones, and some rows have none.

CDR3aa	CDR3nt	d_gene	v_gene	j_gene	len	abundance
CASSPSPGGSNTGELFF	TGTGCCAGCTCACCATCGCCAGGGGGTTCGAACACCGGGGAGCTGTTTTTT	TRBD1	TRBV18	TRBJ2-2	17	NA
CANSEAREGKGGYTF	TGTGCCAACAGTGAAGCGCGGGAGGGGAAAGGGGGCTACACCTTC	NA	TRBV6-1	TRBJ1-2	15	once
CASSPGGLAYNEQFF	TGTGCCAGCAGCCCGGGGGGCCTGGCCTACAATGAGCAGTTCTTC	NA	TRBV4-2	TRBJ2-1	15	NA
CASSPGQGRSYNSPLHF	TGCGCCAGCAGCCCCGGACAGGGAAGGTCCTATAATTCACCCCTCCACTTT	TRBD1	TRBV5-1	TRBJ1-6	17	NA
CASSPPRGANTGELSF	TGTGCCAGCAGTCCCCCCAGGGGGGCGAACACCGGGGAGCTGTCTTTT	NA	TRBV25-1	TRBJ2-2	16	NA
CASFRGRTNTEAFF	TGTGCCAGCTTTCGAGGACGGACTAACACTGAAGCTTTCTTT	NA	TRBV6-5	TRBJ1-1	14	NA
CASSTRAGGGFSDTQYF	TGTGCCAGTAGTACCAGAGCGGGGGGCGGATTCTCAGATACGCAGTATTTT	TRBD2	TRBV19	TRBJ2-3	17	NA
CSVGQGSITEAFF	TGCAGCGTCGGACAGGGGAGCATCACTGAAGCTTTCTTT	TRBD1	TRBV29-1	TRBJ1-1	13	NA
CASSNTGLNTEAFF	TGTGCCAGTAGTAATACAGGGCTAAACACTGAAGCTTTCTTT	NA	TRBV19	TRBJ1-1	14	NA
CASSQDRTKTALHF	TGCGCCAGCAGCCAAGACAGGACTAAAACAGCCCTCCACTTT	NA	TRBV4-1	TRBJ1-6	14	NA
CASSYPGSYGYTF	TGTGCCAGCAGTTATCCAGGCAGCTATGGCTACACCTTC	NA	TRBV6-5	TRBJ1-2	13	NA
CASSAQRGGDFSYNSPLHF	TGTGCCAGCAGCGCCCAAAGGGGAGGAGACTTCTCCTATAATTCACCCCTCCACTTT	NA	TRBV9	TRBJ1-6	19	NA
CASSSRQGYGYTF	TGTGCCAGCAGCTCCAGACAGGGCTATGGCTACACCTTC	TRBD1	TRBV9	TRBJ1-2	13	NA
CASTTGANGLTF	TGTGCCAGCACCACTGGGGCCAACGGCCTGACTTTC	NA	TRBV9	TRBJ2-6	12	NA
CASSLAASGGDLNTGELFF	TGCGCCAGCAGCTTGGCGGCTAGCGGGGGAGACCTCAACACCGGGGAGCTGTTTTTT	TRBD2	TRBV5-1	TRBJ2-2	19	NA
CASSPNNRGQPQHF	TGTGCCAGCTCACCAAACAACAGGGGACAGCCCCAGCATTTT	TRBD1	TRBV18	TRBJ1-5	14	NA
CASISVTEAFF	TGTGCCAGCATTTCGGTCACTGAAGCTTTCTTT	NA	TRBV2	TRBJ1-1	11	NA
CAGSFLGDSQETQYF	TGCGCCGGCAGCTTCCTAGGGGACAGCCAAGAGACCCAGTACTTC	TRBD1	TRBV5-1	TRBJ2-5	15	NA
CASSEDGRNTEAFF	TGTGCCAGCAGTGAAGACGGGAGGAACACTGAAGCTTTCTTT	NA	TRBV6-5	TRBJ1-1	14	NA
CASSVGGTGMEFGNEQFF	TGTGCCAGCAGCGTAGGGGGGACAGGGATGGAGTTCGGCAATGAGCAGTTCTTC	TRBD1	TRBV9	TRBJ2-1	18	NA
CASRFGLAGDNEQFF	TGTGCCAGCAGGTTCGGACTAGCGGGGGACAATGAGCAGTTCTTC	TRBD2	TRBV2	TRBJ2-1	15	NA
CASSPPRGTGSEKLFF	TGTGCCAGCAGTCCACCCCGGGGGACAGGGTCTGAAAAACTGTTTTTT	TRBD1	TRBV28	TRBJ1-4	16	NA
CASSQETDQPQHF	TGCGCCAGCAGCCAGGAGACAGATCAGCCCCAGCATTTT	NA	TRBV4-1	TRBJ1-5	13	NA
CASRRLRTTTNEKLFF	TGTGCCAGCAGGCGACTCCGGACAACAACTAATGAAAAACTGTTTTTT	NA	TRBV2	TRBJ1-4	16	NA
CASSTSRSYEQYF	TGTGCCAGCAGTACCTCCAGGTCCTACGAGCAGTACTTC	NA	TRBV6-5	TRBJ2-7	13	NA
CASSVGGFQRGAYNEQFF	TGTGCCAGCAGCGTAGGCGGCTTCCAACGGGGGGCGTACAATGAGCAGTTCTTC	NA	TRBV9	TRBJ2-1	18	NA
CSAPGYNEQFF	TGCAGTGCCCCCGGGTACAATGAGCAGTTCTTC	NA	TRBV20-1	TRBJ2-1	11	NA
CASSYSDRGAYGYTF	TGTGCCAGCAGTTACTCCGACAGGGGGGCCTATGGCTACACCTTC	TRBD1	TRBV6-5	TRBJ1-2	15	few
CASSVDGSGNTEAFF	TGTGCCAGCAGCGTAGACGGATCAGGGAACACTGAAGCTTTCTTT	NA	TRBV9	TRBJ1-1	15	NA
CASSFAGGGNEKLFF	TGTGCCAGCAGTTTTGCAGGGGGTGGTAATGAAAAACTGTTTTTT	TRBD1	TRBV27	TRBJ1-4	15	NA
CASSDSKGQGASYEQYF	TGTGCCAGCAGTGACTCTAAGGGACAGGGGGCCTCCTACGAGCAGTACTTC	TRBD1	TRBV6-4	TRBJ2-7	17	NA
CASSERGSDYEQYF	TGTGCCAGCAGTGAACGAGGGAGTGACTACGAGCAGTACTTC	NA	TRBV6-1	TRBJ2-7	14	NA
CASSATGWGRATNEKLFF	TGTGCCAGCAGCGCAACAGGGTGGGGAAGAGCAACTAATGAAAAACTGTTTTTT	NA	TRBV13	TRBJ1-4	18	NA
CASSKRRDRGASNYGYTF	TGTGCCAGCAGCAAACGCCGGGACAGGGGCGCGTCCAACTATGGCTACACCTTC	TRBD1	TRBV5-6	TRBJ1-2	18	NA
CATSIRGDGEQFF	TGTGCCACCAGCATCCGCGGGGACGGTGAGCAGTTCTTC	NA	TRBV15	TRBJ2-1	13	NA
CASSGQGINNEQFF	TGTGCCAGCAGCGGACAGGGGATAAACAATGAGCAGTTCTTC	TRBD1	TRBV5-4	TRBJ2-1	14	few
CASSPLGQPNYGYTF	TGTGCCAGCAGCCCCCTGGGACAGCCCAACTATGGCTACACCTTC	TRBD1	TRBV7-9	TRBJ1-2	15	NA
CASSDGRLGTVQPQHF	TGTGCCAGCAGCGACGGTCGGTTAGGCACAGTGCAGCCCCAGCATTTT	NA	TRBV7-9	TRBJ1-5	16	NA
CASSQAGASNEKLFF	TGCGCCAGCAGCCAAGCAGGGGCCAGTAATGAAAAACTGTTTTTT	NA	TRBV4-3	TRBJ1-4	15	NA
CASSSDRDGANQPQHF	TGTGCCAGCAGCTCCGACAGGGATGGAGCAAATCAGCCCCAGCATTTT	TRBD1	TRBV7-2	TRBJ1-5	16	NA
CASSLQGDRNYEQYF	TGTGCCAGCAGTTTGCAGGGGGACAGGAACTACGAGCAGTACTTC	TRBD1	TRBV6-5	TRBJ2-7	15	once
CASSPPLVHEQYF	TGTGCCAGCTCACCACCCCTTGTCCACGAGCAGTACTTC	NA	TRBV18	TRBJ2-7	13	once
CASSESGYEQYF	TGTGCCAGCAGTGAATCAGGGTACGAGCAGTACTTC	NA	TRBV6-1	TRBJ2-7	12	NA
CASGQGAGYEQYF	TGTGCCAGTGGACAGGGGGCTGGGTACGAGCAGTACTTC	TRBD1	TRBV19	TRBJ2-7	13	NA
CASSQDRGGSSPLHF	TGTGCCAGCAGCCAGGACAGGGGAGGGAGTTCACCCCTCCACTTT	TRBD1	TRBV28	TRBJ1-6	15	few
CASRVSGSGNTIYF	TGCGCCAGCAGGGTATCGGGCTCTGGAAACACCATATATTTT	NA	TRBV5-1	TRBJ1-3	14	many
CASSTPMGGLYEQYF	TGTGCCAGTAGTACCCCAATGGGGGGGCTGTACGAGCAGTACTTC	NA	TRBV19	TRBJ2-7	15	NA
CASSITGTGIGETQYF	TGTGCCAGTAGTATAACGGGAACAGGGATAGGAGAGACCCAGTACTTC	NA	TRBV19	TRBJ2-5	16	NA
CASSQDLGGHNEQFF	TGCGCCAGCAGCCAAGATCTTGGCGGTCACAATGAGCAGTTCTTC	NA	TRBV4-1	TRBJ2-1	15	NA
CASSGPLTSGEQFF	TGTGCCAGCAGCGGACCCCTTACTAGCGGCGAGCAGTTCTTC	TRBD2	TRBV9	TRBJ2-1	14	NA
CASRGGQTSNTEAFF	TGCGCCAGCAGAGGGGGACAGACATCGAACACTGAAGCTTTCTTT	TRBD1	TRBV5-1	TRBJ1-1	15	NA
CASRKGRYTGELFF	TGTGCCAGCCGTAAAGGGAGGTACACCGGGGAGCTGTTTTTT	NA	TRBV11-3	TRBJ2-2	14	few
CASSPGTGFTEAFF	TGTGCCAGCAGCCCCGGGACAGGGTTCACTGAAGCTTTCTTT	TRBD1	TRBV5-6	TRBJ1-1	14	NA
CASSYPPNGYGYTF	TGTGCCAGCAGTTACCCTCCCAACGGCTATGGCTACACCTTC	NA	TRBV6-6	TRBJ1-2	14	once
CASSLNGREQFF	TGTGCCAGCAGTTTAAATGGCAGGGAGCAGTTCTTC	NA	TRBV5-4	TRBJ2-1	12	few